One sample yielded the 25 T cell receptor beta chains listed below, sequenced in a study of blood T cell repertoires in COVID-19. Repertoires were generated with immunoSEQ multiplex PCR, while TCRdb's copy carries only in-frame clones and drops some. The sample lists 70,000 to 95,000 clones, 81% occurring once. Source material: peripheral blood. Receptors were obtained from a human donor in a cohort sampled during active COVID-19.

The chain has TRBV9 and TRBJ2-5; the match to TRBD1 covers 9 bases. Trimming took 4 bases from V and 2 from J; bases not matched to a gene: 6. Looked up from germline, CDR1 is SGDLS and CDR2 is YYNGEE. The CDR3 consists of 15 residues. The CDR3 nucleotides read TGTGCCAGCAGCCCCGGACAGGGGTGGCAAGAGACCCAGTACTTC. This translates into CASSPGQGWQETQYF.

The V call is TRBV19, the J call TRBJ2-5; 10 bases align to TRBD2. V dropped 3 bases and J dropped 5; count of bases not matched to a gene: 9. The CDR3 is made up of 16 amino acids. From germline, CDR1 is LNHDA and CDR2 SQIVND (reference sequence). The CDR3 sequence is CASSIGVAGGRETQYF. CDR3 DNA sequence: TGTGCCAGTAGTATCGGGGTAGCGGGGGGCCGGGAGACCCAGTACTTC.

The chain employs TRBV6-1 and TRBJ1-2; TRBD1 matches at 7 bases. Germline assignment: CDR1 MNHNS and CDR2 SASEGT. CDR3 length: 16 residues. V lost 4 bases to trimming and J lost 2 bases; unmatched junction nucleotides: 10. Here the CDR3 DNA reads TGTGCCAGCAGTGGCGGGACAGCCTACTCCAACTATGGCTACACCTTC. Translated: CASSGGTAYSNYGYTF.

The rearrangement joins TRBV5-4 to TRBJ2-1; TRBD1 agrees at 10 bases. The CDR3 consists of 15 residues. In germline, CDR1 is SGHNT, CDR2 YYREEE (reference sequence). V trimming: 2 bases; J trimming: 2 bases; junction bases outside the gene matches: 1. The CDR3 bases are TGTGCCAGCAGCTTAGGACAGGGGGCCTACAATGAGCAGTTCTTC. It encodes CASSLGQGAYNEQFF.

V is TRBV13 and J is TRBJ2-7, with 7 nucleotides matching TRBD1. Germline V gene data show CDR1 as PRHDT and CDR2 as FYEKMQ (reference sequence). Trimming removed 5 bases from V and 4 bases from J; junction bases left unmatched: 8. The CDR3 consists of 14 residues. CDR3 DNA: TGTGCCAGCAGCCGAGACAGGGTTGAATACGAGCAGTACTTC. Translation gives CASSRDRVEYEQYF.

This chain connects TRBV7-2 to TRBJ2-2; 7 nucleotides agree with TRBD2. Trimming took 1 base from V and 5 from J; bases not matched to a gene: 1. This CDR3 has 14 amino acids. CDR1 and CDR2 (germline): SGHTA, FQGNSA. The CDR3 DNA follows: TGTGCCAGCAGCTTAGGGGGGGGTACCGGGGAGCTGTTTTTT. Protein sequence: CASSLGGGTGELFF.

The CDR3 DNA reads as TGTGCCAGCAGCTTGAGGCTACGAGCTATGAACACTGAAGCTTTCTTT. Translation: CASSLRLRAMNTEAFF. J is TRBJ1-1 and V is TRBV3-1 (or the pseudogene TRBV3-2); D is undetermined. Trimming pared 5 bases from V and 0 bases from J, leaving 16 bases between. The CDR3 consists of 16 residues. From germline, CDR1 is LGHDT and CDR2 YNNKEL (reference sequence).

The V and J genes are TRBV19 and TRBJ1-1; no definite D call. Germline V lookup: CDR1 LNHDA, CDR2 SQIVND (reference sequence). The CDR3 length is 15 residues. V lost 6 bases and J lost 2, with 16 bases in between. This CDR3 is CASRRIWTGNTEAFF. The CDR3 nucleotides are TGTGCCAGTAGACGAATTTGGACGGGAAACACTGAAGCTTTCTTT.

This rearrangement joins TRBV15 to TRBJ1-5; D is unclear. The germline CDR1 and CDR2 sequences are LNHNV and YYDKDF (reference sequence). The CDR3 length is 16 residues. Trimming took off 1 base at V and 7 bases at J, with 17 bases between the two ends. The CDR3 DNA is TGTGCCACCAGCAGAGTTGACGGCGGGAGAGGGCAGCCCCAGCATTTT. Protein sequence: CATSRVDGGRGQPQHF. The variable domain in full, with the rest retrieved from reference TRBV15 and TRBJ1-5, is DAMVIQNPRYQVTQFGKPVTLSCSQTLNHNVMYWYQQKSSQAPKLLFHYYDKDFNNEADTPDNFQSRRPNTSFCFLDIRSPGLGDTAMYLCATSRVDGGRGQPQHFGDGTRLSIL.

CDR3 in amino acids: CASSPRGTANTEAFF. The CDR3 DNA reads TGTGCCAGCAGCCCCCGGGGGACGGCGAACACTGAAGCTTTCTTT. The V and J genes are TRBV7-8 and TRBJ1-1, with D perhaps TRBD1 (5 bases). V was shortened by 5 bases and J by 1 base, with 14 bases between the two germline ends. This CDR3 is built from 15 residues. Germline V gene lookup returns CDR1 SGHVS and CDR2 FQNEAQ.

The gene calls are TRBV6-4 and TRBJ2-2; D perhaps matches TRBD1 (6 bases). V was clipped by 6 bases and J by 8 bases, with 16 bases between them. The V gene's germline CDR1 is MRHNA and CDR2 SNTAGT. The CDR3 contains 14 residues. DNA for the CDR3: TGTGCCAGCAGAGGACAGTCTAACTCGGGGGAGCTGTTTTTT. It translates to CASRGQSNSGELFF.

The chain recombines TRBV7-9 with TRBJ1-5, with D possibly matching TRBD1 (6 bases). The V gene's germline CDR1 is SEHNR and CDR2 FQNEAQ (reference sequence). This CDR3 spans 13 amino acids. The ends were cut back, 11 bases at V and 1 base at J, with 12 bases in the middle. CDR3: CAAGGLSNQPQHF. In DNA, the CDR3 is TGTGCCGCGGGGGGGCTAAGCAATCAGCCCCAGCATTTT.

This clone was seen a handful of times. V and J are TRBV5-1 and TRBJ1-1; D is possibly TRBD1 (6 bases). Germline CDR1 is SGHRS and CDR2 is YFSETQ. This CDR3 comprises 16 residues. Trimming took 0 bases from V and 7 from J, leaving 19 bases between them. In DNA form, the CDR3 reads TGCGCCAGCAGCTTGGCCCCCCATGGGGGGGCGAATGAAGCTTTCTTT. This codes for CASSLAPHGGANEAFF.

As concerns this clone: At one of its ends the junction is not consistent with the germline gene, which may arise from a read error. V is TRBV11-2 and J is TRBJ1-4; D is unclear. The CDR3 is made up of 16 amino acids. CDR1 is SGHAT and CDR2 is FQNNGV in the germline V gene. The CDR3 coding sequence is TGTGCCAGCAGCCTAGACTGGGTCGGGACTAATGAAAAACTGTTTTTT. It yields the protein CASSLDWVGTNEKLFF.

This rearrangement joins TRBV9 to TRBJ1-6; TRBD1 matches 11 bases. V gave up 2 bases and J gave up 4 bases; unmatched junction bases: 8. This CDR3 is 18 amino acids long. Germline CDR1 and CDR2: SGDLS and YYNGEE. The CDR3: CASSVGTGGVSYNSPLHF. The CDR3 DNA follows: TGTGCCAGCAGCGTCGGGACAGGGGGGGTTAGTTATAATTCACCCCTCCACTTT.

The rearrangement uses TRBV6-1 and TRBJ1-5; D possibly corresponds to TRBD1 (6 bases). Germline V CDR1 and CDR2: MNHNS, SASEGT. There are 15 residues in the CDR3. The V gene lost 3 bases and the J gene lost 5 bases, with 14 bases spanning the gap. The CDR3 sequence: CASSDGGGWYQPQHF. Written as DNA, the CDR3 is TGTGCCAGCAGTGACGGTGGGGGCTGGTATCAGCCCCAGCATTTT.

V usage is TRBV18 and J usage is TRBJ2-3; D gene unclear. Between the trimmed V and J ends, which lost 5 bases and 3 bases, there was a span of 12 bases. CDR1 KGHSH and CDR2 LQKENI come from the germline V gene. The CDR3 covers 14 residues. DNA of the CDR3: TGTGCCAGCTCAGACTTTTCCTTAACAGATACGCAGTATTTT. Its translation: CASSDFSLTDTQYF.

The chain couples TRBV2 to TRBJ1-2; weak D call: TRBD1 (5 bases). CDR1 and CDR2 from the germline V gene are SNHLY and FYNNEI. The CDR3 is made up of 16 amino acids. Trimming removed 4 bases at V and 7 bases at J, with 22 bases between. The CDR3 sequence: CASSGRLGGAESGYTF. DNA of the CDR3: TGTGCCAGCAGTGGTCGACTTGGTGGGGCGGAGAGTGGCTACACCTTC.

The chain has TRBV18 and TRBJ2-5; D not certain. This CDR3 has 12 amino acids. Germline values: CDR1 KGHSH, CDR2 LQKENI. Trimming pared 1 base from V and 5 bases from J, leaving 5 bases between. For the CDR3, the DNA is TGTGCCAGCTCACCACGGAGCGAGACCCAGTACTTC. Amino acid sequence: CASSPRSETQYF.

The genes are TRBV5-1 and TRBJ2-7, with TRBD1 matching over 7 bases. From germline, CDR1 is SGHRS and CDR2 YFSETQ. V lost 2 bases to trimming and J lost 5 bases; unmatched junction nucleotides: 7. The CDR3 totals 14 residues. The CDR3: CASSLQGPPNEQYF. As DNA, the CDR3 is TGCGCCAGCAGCTTACAGGGGCCTCCCAACGAGCAGTACTTC. Complete variable domain (other parts from reference TRBV5-1 and TRBJ2-7): KAGVTQTPRYLIKTRGQQVTLSCSPISGHRSVSWYQQTPGQGLQFLFEYFSETQRNKGNFPGRFSGRQFSNSRSEMNVSTLELGDSALYLCASSLQGPPNEQYFGPGTRLTVT.

V gene TRBV7-3 combines with J gene TRBJ2-3, with TRBD2 identical over 10 bases. The junction had 5 bases not matched to a gene; V was cut back by 1 base and J by 1 base. The CDR3 is 17 residues long. In germline, CDR1 is SGHTA, CDR2 FQGTGA. The CDR3 DNA sequence: TGTGCCAGCAGCTTAAAAAGGCTAGCGGGGGGCACAGATACGCAGTATTTT. Translated: CASSLKRLAGGTDTQYF.

The chain carries TRBV5-6 and TRBJ2-7; tentative D call: TRBD1 (6 bases). The germline V gene encodes CDR1 SGHDT and CDR2 YYEEEE. This CDR3 region has 14 residues. V lost 2 bases, J lost 4 bases, and 13 bases lay in between. Here the CDR3 DNA reads TGTGCCAGCAGCTTACAGGGTGTTCTTTACGAGCAGTACTTC. It specifies CASSLQGVLYEQYF.

This clone showed up just a few times. This chain uses TRBV9 with TRBJ1-2; D gene uncertain. The CDR3 runs to 15 residues. In germline, CDR1 is SGDLS, CDR2 YYNGEE. Trimming removed 0 bases at V and 1 base at J, with 10 bases between. The CDR3 protein is CASSVGGFINYGYTF. The CDR3 DNA sequence: TGTGCCAGCAGCGTAGGAGGGTTTATTAACTATGGCTACACCTTC.

The V call is TRBV5-1, the J call TRBJ2-2, with 11 bases aligning to TRBD2. CDR1 is SGHRS and CDR2 is YFSETQ in the germline V gene. The J segment lost 7 bases and the V segment lost 5 bases, leaving 7 bases of the junction unmatched. The CDR3 is made up of 15 amino acids. DNA of the CDR3: TGCGCCAGCAGAAGACTAGCGGGGAATGACGGGGAGCTGTTTTTT. Protein product: CASRRLAGNDGELFF.

DNA of the CDR3: TGTGCCAGCTCACCGGGACAGGGCTCCTACAATGAGCAGTTCTTC. Translation gives CASSPGQGSYNEQFF. The V and J genes are TRBV18 and TRBJ2-1; 9 bases agree with TRBD1. Trimming removed 3 bases from V and 0 bases from J; junction bases left unmatched: 0. CDR3 length: 15 amino acids. CDR1 KGHSH and CDR2 LQKENI come from the germline V gene.